This T cell receptor (beta chain) appears in the sequencing data of a study of T cell responses to AZD1222 COVID-19 vaccine. Some clones are missing from TCRdb's copy, which holds only in-frame ones; the method was immunoSEQ multiplex PCR. The data hold about 99,000 clones, with roughly 91% observed a single time. The CDR3 has 14 amino acids. CDR1 is KGHSH, CDR2 LQKENI, per germline. The ends were cut back, 0 bases at V and 0 bases at J, with 5 bases in the middle. The specimen was peripheral blood, collected on day 0 of AZD1222 vaccination. This chain links TRBV18 with TRBJ2-5; D unresolved. This sequence originates from an adult in good health. In DNA, the CDR3 is TGTGCCAGCTCACCACCGGGCTACCAAGAGACCCAGTACTTC. Protein product: CASSPPGYQETQYF.